The TCR beta chain described here comes from a study of patients and donors after allogeneic stem cell transplantation. The CDR3 is 15 amino acids. TCRdb fed the RT-PCR reads into MiXCR, producing one record per CDR3 protein. The sample records 800,000 to 1,000,000 distinct CDR3 sequences, about a sixth being singletons. This clonotype came up a few times. The sequencing input was blood, either unsorted or a sorted T cell fraction (not recorded which). V usage is TRBV21-1 and J usage is TRBJ1-5. TRBV21-1 is described as a pseudogene. The TCR sequence derives from a human donor who was either an allogeneic HSCT recipient or a stem cell or donor lymphocyte infusion donor (not recorded which). It is not recorded whose cells these are; they may come from a transplant donor. CDR3 region: CASSKKACSNQPQHF. CDR3 sequence (DNA): TGTGCCAGCAGCAAAAAGGCATGCAGCAATCAGCCCCAGCATTTT.